The T cell receptor (beta chain) under discussion was sequenced for a study of CD8 T cells in ankylosing spondylitis. TCRdb re-derived calls from the 5' RACE reads in MiXCR, one entry per CDR3 protein. The table includes 130,000 or so distinct CDR3 sequences, over 6% detected once. There are many counts of this clonotype. Between the trimmed V and J ends, which lost 0 bases and 4 bases, there was a span of 14 bases. The CDR3 totals 16 residues. Per the germline V gene, CDR1 is SGHDT and CDR2 is YYEEEE. The sequence came from a male donor with ankylosing spondylitis or in good health (not recorded which). The sample taken for sequencing was blood, either unsorted or a sorted T cell fraction (not recorded which). The gene calls are TRBV5-6 and TRBJ2-1; a possible D gene is TRBD2 (6 bases). This CDR3 is CASSLAIGLAYNEQFF. The CDR3 DNA reads TGTGCCAGCAGCTTGGCGATAGGGCTAGCGTACAATGAGCAGTTCTTC.